These 28 T cell receptor beta chains were all obtained from the same sample, sequenced in a study of T cells in Graves' hyperthyroidism and ophthalmopathy. From RNA transcripts, TCR beta CDR3 regions were amplified. When the TCR CDR3 underwent first-round RT-PCR, the HTBI primer set was used. One entry per CDR3 protein, called by TCRdb with MiXCR from the multiplex PCR reads. The data contain under 400,000 distinct CDR3 sequences, roughly 13% of them singletons. Material: blood. The receptors derive from a woman aged 18-29 years with Graves' hyperthyroidism.

The table lists this clonotype with many counts. V is TRBV7-3 and J is TRBJ2-3; 9 bases are a match to TRBD2. V trimming: 5 bases; J trimming: 1 base; junction bases outside the gene matches: 7. Germline V gives CDR1 SGHTA, CDR2 FQGTGA. This CDR3 is built from 16 residues. The CDR3 reads CASSPGIAGGTDTQYF. CDR3 nucleotides: TGTGCCAGCAGCCCTGGGATAGCGGGGGGCACAGATACGCAGTATTTT.

The chain couples TRBV14 to TRBJ1-1, with D hard to call. CDR3 length: 17 residues. Germline lookup yields CDR1 SGHDN and CDR2 FVKESK. With 2 bases removed from V and 1 base from J, the gap between germline ends came to 17 bases. The CDR3 loop is CASSQRYSTDSNTEAFF. Written as DNA, the CDR3 is TGTGCCAGCAGCCAACGTTACAGTACGGATTCGAACACTGAAGCTTTCTTT.

This clonotype was counted at least ten times. V is TRBV5-1 and J is TRBJ1-1; tentatively, D is TRBD1 (6 bases). Per germline, CDR1 SGHRS and CDR2 YFSETQ. Between the trimmed V and J ends, which lost 2 bases and 5 bases, there was a span of 13 bases. The CDR3 is made up of 14 amino acids. The CDR3 sequence: CASSLEGGLTEAFF. In DNA form, the CDR3 reads TGCGCCAGCAGCTTAGAAGGGGGGCTGACTGAAGCTTTCTTT.

This clonotype was observed many times. DNA for the CDR3: TGTGCCAGCAGCTTAGGGACAGGCCCGGAGTACGAGCAGTACTTC. This gives the protein CASSLGTGPEYEQYF. The chain has TRBV11-2 and TRBJ2-7, with TRBD1 matching over 7 bases. Germline V lookup: CDR1 SGHAT, CDR2 FQNNGV. The CDR3 spans 15 residues. The J segment lost 4 bases and the V segment lost 1 base, leaving 7 bases of the junction unmatched.

In its sample, this clonotype was seen many times. The chain carries TRBV20-1 and TRBJ1-5; TRBD1 matches 10 bases. V shed 5 bases and J 6 bases; nucleotides not matched to a gene: 1. Germline CDR1 and CDR2: DFQATT and SNEGSKA (reference sequence). The CDR3 totals 12 residues. The CDR3 is CSAGTGAQPQHF. The CDR3 nucleotides are TGCAGTGCTGGGACAGGGGCTCAGCCCCAGCATTTT.

This clonotype was detected ten times or more. The V and J genes are TRBV30 and TRBJ2-5, with D perhaps being TRBD1 or TRBD2 (5 bases each). The V end lost 5 bases, the J end lost 2 bases, and 12 bases lay between the germline ends. The CDR3 spans 13 residues. The V gene's germline CDR1 is GTSNPN and CDR2 SVGIG (reference sequence). The CDR3 sequence: CAWRGHLQETQYF. The CDR3 coding sequence is TGTGCCTGGCGGGGCCACCTTCAAGAGACCCAGTACTTC. Full variable domain (missing parts from reference TRBV30 and TRBJ2-5): SQTIHQWPATLVQPVGSPLSLECTVEGTSNPNLYWYRQAAGRGLQLLFYSVGIGQISSEVPQNLSASRPQDRQFILSSKKLLLSDSGFYLCAWRGHLQETQYFGPGTRLLVL.

This clonotype showed up just a few times. This sequence joins TRBV19 and TRBJ2-2; D could derive from TRBD1 or TRBD2 (5 bases each). The germline V gene has CDR1 LNHDA and CDR2 SQIVND (reference sequence). V was pared by 6 bases and J by 5 bases, with 13 bases between. The CDR3 runs 14 residues. The CDR3 coding sequence is TGTGCCAGTAGATTCAGGGACGGAACCGGGGAGCTGTTTTTT. Its protein product is CASRFRDGTGELFF.

V and J are TRBV9 and TRBJ2-3; a possible D gene is TRBD2 (5 bases). V lost 3 bases and J lost 0, with 8 bases in between. CDR3 length: 14 amino acids. Germline V gene data show CDR1 as SGDLS and CDR2 as YYNGEE. The CDR3 spells CASSAAGSTDTQYF. The CDR3 nucleotides read TGTGCCAGCAGCGCCGCGGGTAGCACAGATACGCAGTATTTT.

This clonotype was observed many times. The J gene is TRBJ1-1, the V gene TRBV4-2; D is possibly TRBD1 (5 bases). Trimming stripped 0 bases from V and 1 base from J, with 21 bases between. The CDR3 has 19 amino acids. The germline V gene has CDR1 LGHNA and CDR2 YNFKEQ. The CDR3, as DNA: TGTGCCAGCAGCCAAGATTCAGCTACCCTAACGGGGGGGAACACTGAAGCTTTCTTT. Translated: CASSQDSATLTGGNTEAFF.

The sample holds many counts of this clonotype. The chain recombines TRBV6-2 or TRBV6-3 with TRBJ2-2, with TRBD2 matching 9 bases. V shed 7 bases, J shed 5 bases, and the junction held 8 bases outside the gene matches. The CDR3 spans 15 residues. Germline V lookup: CDR1 MNHEY, CDR2 SVGEGT. The CDR3 DNA is TGTGCCAGCAAAGTAGCGGGAGTAGGGACCGGGGAGCTGTTTTTT. Its translation: CASKVAGVGTGELFF.

Many counts were recorded for this clonotype. The rearrangement links TRBV11-2 to TRBJ1-2, with D perhaps TRBD1 (6 bases). This CDR3 contains 15 residues. V lost 6 bases and J 0 bases, leaving 14 bases between the germline ends. In germline, CDR1 is SGHAT, CDR2 FQNNGV. In DNA, the CDR3 is TGTGCCAGCAGAGTCCGGGACACCACTAACTATGGCTACACCTTC. It translates to CASRVRDTTNYGYTF.

The gene calls are TRBV20-1 and TRBJ1-5; 9 bases map to TRBD1. This CDR3 contains 14 residues. Germline V gives CDR1 DFQATT, CDR2 SNEGSKA (reference sequence). CDR3 region: CSSLRGTGNQPQHF. CDR3 coding DNA: TGCAGCTCCCTCCGCGGGACAGGGAATCAGCCCCAGCATTTT.

This clonotype was picked up many times. The chain has TRBV6-1 and TRBJ1-1, with 11 bases lining up with TRBD1. The germline CDR1 and CDR2 sequences are MNHNS and SASEGT. With 4 bases clipped from V and 4 bases from J, the junction kept 5 bases outside the gene matches. The CDR3 totals 15 residues. The DNA of the CDR3 is TGTGCCAGCAGTGCGGGGACAGGGGGAGGCACTGAAGCTTTCTTT. This sequence encodes CASSAGTGGGTEAFF.

In regard to this clonotype: The CDR3 carries no conserved terminal phenylalanine or tryptophan, so it likely arises from a read error. The chain uses TRBV20-1 and TRBJ2-1; D possibly corresponds to TRBD2 (5 bases). The assigned J gene may be wrong: the sequence end matches TRBJ2-7 better. The CDR3 runs 15 residues. Looked up from germline, CDR1 is DFQATT and CDR2 is SNEGSKA (reference sequence). The CDR3 loop is CSALPGDRSYNEQYL. In nucleotides, the CDR3 is TGCAGTGCCCTACCCGGGGATCGCTCCTACAATGAGCAGTACCTC.

The V and J genes are TRBV7-2 and TRBJ1-2; the D is unclear. Germline V gene sequence: CDR1 SGHTA, CDR2 FQGNSA. This CDR3 has 15 residues. V lost 0 bases and J 5 bases, leaving 13 bases between the germline ends. CDR3 in amino acids: CASSLASPDLYGYTF. In DNA, the CDR3 is TGTGCCAGCAGCTTAGCTTCCCCGGACCTTTATGGCTACACCTTC.

This clonotype was seen repeatedly, ten times or more. V usage is TRBV19 and J usage is TRBJ1-5; unclear D gene. Germline V CDR1 and CDR2: LNHDA, SQIVND (reference sequence). The CDR3 has 15 amino acids. V was trimmed by 3 bases and J by 0 bases, leaving 9 bases between them. CDR3 sequence: CASSIMWNSNQPQHF. The CDR3 bases are TGTGCCAGTAGTATTATGTGGAATAGCAATCAGCCCCAGCATTTT.

Many counts were recorded for this clonotype. The rearrangement uses TRBV7-9 and TRBJ2-1, with a tentative D call TRBD1 (5 bases). The length of the CDR3 is 17 residues. V was shortened by 7 bases and J by 3 bases, with 22 bases between the two germline ends. Germline CDR1 and CDR2: SEHNR and FQNEAQ (reference sequence). Written as DNA, the CDR3 is TGTGCCAGCAACCAGGGTGGTTCGGCAGTCGGCTACAATGAGCAGTTCTTC. It is translated as CASNQGGSAVGYNEQFF.

The sample holds many counts of this clonotype. V gene TRBV7-8 combines with J gene TRBJ1-5; unclear D gene. Germline CDR1 is SGHVS and CDR2 is FQNEAQ. The CDR3 runs 17 residues. Deletions cut 1 base from V and 0 bases from J, with 13 bases between. CDR3 sequence (DNA): TGTGCCAGCAGCTTAGTTAGTACTATTAATAGCAATCAGCCCCAGCATTTT. Translation: CASSLVSTINSNQPQHF.

This clonotype was seen more than once but under ten times. This may be a read error, as it is one base from a much larger clone. The J gene is TRBJ2-2, the V gene TRBV11-2; no reliable D call. Germline V gene data show CDR1 as SGHAT and CDR2 as FQNNGV. The CDR3 has 15 amino acids. DNA for the CDR3: TGTGCCGGCAGCTTAGGGCAGGTTTGGACCGGGGAGCTGTTTTTT. Translated: CAGSLGQVWTGELFF.

This chain links TRBV19 with TRBJ2-1; D perhaps matches TRBD2 (6 bases). V was clipped by 4 bases and J by 4 bases, with 17 bases between them. CDR3 size: 16 residues. The germline gives CDR1 LNHDA, CDR2 SQIVND (reference sequence). The CDR3 DNA is TGTGCCAGTAGTAGCCCACTTAGCGGTAAATACAATGAGCAGTTCTTC. Amino acids: CASSSPLSGKYNEQFF.

This clonotype has only a few counts. A read error may account for a junction end that differs from germline. The J gene is TRBJ2-3, the V gene TRBV11-2; D is ambiguous. The CDR3 is 13 residues long. Germline V lookup: CDR1 SGHAT, CDR2 FQNNGV. CDR3 region: CVSSPVTTDTQYF. CDR3 sequence (DNA): TGTGTCAGCAGCCCCGTTACCACAGATACGCAGTATTTT.

There are many counts of this clonotype. This sequence joins TRBV12-5 and TRBJ2-2, with D possibly being TRBD1 (6 bases). The germline CDR1 and CDR2 sequences are LGHNT and FRNRAP. Trimming pared 4 bases from V and 2 bases from J, leaving 11 bases between. CDR3 length: 15 residues. CDR3 region: CASGYGQTNTGELFF. CDR3 coding DNA: TGTGCTAGTGGTTATGGACAGACCAACACCGGGGAGCTGTTTTTT.

The chain uses TRBV6-1 and TRBJ1-1, with D perhaps TRBD1 (6 bases). The germline V and J ends were trimmed by 5 bases and 5 bases, with 12 bases remaining between them. Germline CDR1 reads MNHNS; CDR2 reads SASEGT. This CDR3 contains 13 residues. The CDR3 bases are TGTGCCAGCAGTCGAAGGGGGATGACTGAAGCTTTCTTT. It specifies CASSRRGMTEAFF.

There are many counts of this clonotype. The chain couples TRBV7-2 to TRBJ2-3, with D possibly being TRBD2 (6 bases). Germline CDR1 and CDR2: SGHTA and FQGNSA. V was clipped by 2 bases and J by 3 bases, with 18 bases between them. CDR3 length: 17 residues. CDR3 DNA sequence: TGTGCCAGCAGCTTACGGTCGGGAGTGAGTGGAACAGATACGCAGTATTTT. This gives the protein CASSLRSGVSGTDTQYF.

This clonotype has ten or more counts. The chain joins TRBV20-1 to TRBJ2-4; 9 bases line up with TRBD1. CDR1 and CDR2 (germline): DFQATT, SNEGSKA (reference sequence). The CDR3 runs 19 residues. V dropped 6 bases and J dropped 3; count of bases not matched to a gene: 21. CDR3 bases: TGCAGTGCAAACTTCAGGACAGGGGAATTTGGCTTTGGCAAAAACATTCAGTACTTC. Translated: CSANFRTGEFGFGKNIQYF.

The chain has TRBV6-2 or TRBV6-3 and TRBJ1-2, with 7 bases fitting TRBD1. V shed 6 bases, J shed 1 base, and the junction held 8 bases outside the gene matches. Germline V gives CDR1 MNHEY, CDR2 SVGEGT. The CDR3 is 15 residues long. DNA for the CDR3: TGTGCCAGCAGCTTCGGACAGGTCTTTAACTATGGCTACACCTTC. Translated, it gives CASSFGQVFNYGYTF.

In this sample, this clonotype turned up a few times. This CDR3 is CSARDERLALSYEQYF. The CDR3 bases are TGCAGTGCTAGAGATGAACGACTAGCGCTTTCCTACGAGCAGTACTTC. The chain carries TRBV20-1 and TRBJ2-7; TRBD2 matches at 8 bases. Germline V lookup: CDR1 DFQATT, CDR2 SNEGSKA (reference sequence). Trimming took 0 bases from V and 1 from J; bases not matched to a gene: 8. The CDR3 has 16 amino acids.

Only a few counts were recorded for this clonotype. The V call is TRBV19, the J call TRBJ1-1, with TRBD1 as a possible D gene (6 bases). CDR3 length: 16 amino acids. Looked up from germline, CDR1 is LNHDA and CDR2 is SQIVND (reference sequence). The V gene lost 2 bases and the J gene lost 1 base, with 14 bases spanning the gap. CDR3 nucleotides: TGTGCCAGTAGTATACATTTCGGGGGGGCGAACACTGAAGCTTTCTTT. Its protein is CASSIHFGGANTEAFF.